This TCR beta chain was observed in a study of CD4+ T cells in melanoma. The assay was immunoSEQ multiplex PCR, and TCRdb's table has in-frame clones only and misses some. This table has about 11,000 clones, almost 70% appearing once. The sample consisted of cells from a culture (not recorded whether cultured in vitro). The receptor's source is a human donor with melanoma.

The CDR3 region has the DNA TGTGCCAGCAGTGAACGATCATTAACGAACAATGAGCAGTTCTTC. It is translated as CASSERSLTNNEQFF. The chain couples TRBV6-1 to TRBJ2-1; D is unclear. Germline CDR1 and CDR2: MNHNS and SASEGT. This CDR3 has 15 residues. V lost 2 bases and J lost 5, with 13 bases in between.